A selection of T cell receptor beta chains follows, all from one sample in a study of identical twins. Using its own MiXCR run on the 5' RACE reads, TCRdb lists one record per CDR3 protein. The table lists some 760,000 distinct CDR3 sequences, over 15% of them singletons, with about 12% in the top ten. These same data were also listed under a study on T cells expressing NK-cell markers.

The sample taken for sequencing was PBMCs. These receptor sequences come from a woman under 30 in good health. CDR3s leave out the opening cysteine and the closing phenylalanine or tryptophan.

v_call,cdr3_aa
TRBV24-1,ATSPRDSNEQF
TRBV9,ASSASSGTDTQY
TRBV6-1,ASSQRLAANIQY
TRBV6-5,ASTSWQGPVEAF
TRBV6-1,ASIPGQDTGELF
TRBV7-9,ASSLAGTGVNYGYT
TRBV10-3,AISDLDRVRGYT
TRBV5-1,ASSSLRGEEQY
TRBV12-3/TRBV12-4,ASSWGGQGDYGYT
TRBV12-3/TRBV12-4,ASSLRDGNQPQH
TRBV11-2,ASSRGTPGEQF
TRBV18,ASSFGQPDTDTQY
TRBV11-1,ASSPRVGSGLSYNEQF
TRBV7-2,ASSPEAGEKLF
TRBV10-3,AISEVISYGYT
TRBV14,ASSQASRTGGGGYT
TRBV5-1,ASRTEGASYEQY
TRBV29-1,SARGAGTSEHGYT
TRBV29-1,SARKGDGPYEQY
TRBV5-1,ASSFDGPYGYT
TRBV10-3,AISDTTSGGNIQY
TRBV5-5,ASSSLGSVTF
TRBV6-2/TRBV6-3,ASSRRTSGRWVDTDTQY
TRBV9,ASSPGGRGGEQF
TRBV25-1,ASTRTGYFPGTQY
TRBV5-1,ASSLERAQETQY
TRBV5-6,ASSLATLAGEQETQY
TRBV12-3/TRBV12-4,ASSLGSLNSPLH
TRBV7-9,ASSLSRTGYAEQY
TRBV12-3/TRBV12-4,ASSGPGGRASGELF
TRBV12-3/TRBV12-4,ASSLAGLAANEQF
TRBV10-3,AIRNRDSSYEQY
TRBV4-3,ASSQEGAPSSGANVLT
TRBV15,ATSRGLPAGELF
TRBV20-1,SAQHWGETSYEQY
TRBV25-1,ASSGGYPISYNEQF
TRBV5-1,ASSFSIQGTSGGSPLH
TRBV5-1,ASSEGTIDTQY
TRBV5-1,ASSLDKETQY
TRBV6-5,ASSYSTGGDGTQY
TRBV7-3,ASSFFGASTDTQY
TRBV5-1,ASSLGAGTVNTEAF
TRBV20-1,SASPSGGMNTEAF
TRBV3-1,ASSQGGGTGELF
TRBV4-2,ASSQDVGNTEAF